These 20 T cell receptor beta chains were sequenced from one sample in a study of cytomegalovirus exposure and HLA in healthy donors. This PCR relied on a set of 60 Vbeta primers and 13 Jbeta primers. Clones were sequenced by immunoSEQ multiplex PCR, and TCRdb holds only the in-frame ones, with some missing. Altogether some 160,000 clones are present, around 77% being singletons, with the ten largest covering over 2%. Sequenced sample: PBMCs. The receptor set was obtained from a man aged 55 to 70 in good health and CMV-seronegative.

CDR3: CASSEASTGGNSPLHF. The CDR3 bases are TGTGCCAGCAGTGAAGCTTCTACAGGGGGAAATTCACCCCTCCACTTT. The chain employs TRBV2 and TRBJ1-6; TRBD1 matches at 8 bases. This CDR3 is 16 amino acids long. Germline V gene data show CDR1 as SNHLY and CDR2 as FYNNEI. Unmatched junction bases numbered 5, after V lost 0 bases and J lost 7 bases.

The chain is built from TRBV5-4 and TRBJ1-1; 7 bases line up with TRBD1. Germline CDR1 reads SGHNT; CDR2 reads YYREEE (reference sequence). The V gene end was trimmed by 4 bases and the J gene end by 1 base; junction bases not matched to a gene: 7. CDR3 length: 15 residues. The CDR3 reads CASSPSGTANTEAFF. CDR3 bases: TGTGCCAGCAGCCCCTCCGGGACAGCGAACACTGAAGCTTTCTTT.

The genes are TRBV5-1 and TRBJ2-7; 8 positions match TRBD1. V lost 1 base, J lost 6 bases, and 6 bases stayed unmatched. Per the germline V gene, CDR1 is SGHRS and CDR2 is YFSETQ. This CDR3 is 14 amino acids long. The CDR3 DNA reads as TGCGCCAGCAGCTTGTCGACAGGGGCGGGCGAGCAGTACTTC. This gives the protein CASSLSTGAGEQYF. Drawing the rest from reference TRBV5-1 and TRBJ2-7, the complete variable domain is KAGVTQTPRYLIKTRGQQVTLSCSPISGHRSVSWYQQTPGQGLQFLFEYFSETQRNKGNFPGRFSGRQFSNSRSEMNVSTLELGDSALYLCASSLSTGAGEQYFGPGTRLTVT.

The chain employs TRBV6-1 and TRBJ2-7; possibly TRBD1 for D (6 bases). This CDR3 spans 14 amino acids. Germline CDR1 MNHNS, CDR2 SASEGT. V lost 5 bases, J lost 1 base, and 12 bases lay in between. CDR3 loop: CASSPRDTSYEQYF. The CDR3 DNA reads TGTGCCAGCAGTCCCAGGGACACATCCTACGAGCAGTACTTC.

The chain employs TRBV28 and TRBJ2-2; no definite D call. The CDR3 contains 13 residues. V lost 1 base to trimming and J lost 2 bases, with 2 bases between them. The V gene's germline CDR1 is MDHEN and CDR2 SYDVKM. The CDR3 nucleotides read TGTGCCAGCAGTTTATTAAACACCGGGGAGCTGTTTTTT. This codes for CASSLLNTGELFF.

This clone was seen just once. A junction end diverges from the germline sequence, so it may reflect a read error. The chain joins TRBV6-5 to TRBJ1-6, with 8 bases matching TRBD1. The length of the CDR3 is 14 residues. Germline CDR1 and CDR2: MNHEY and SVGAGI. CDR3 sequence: CASRETGDRSPLNF. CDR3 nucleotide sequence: TGTGCCAGCAGGGAGACAGGGGACAGGTCACCCCTCAACTTT.

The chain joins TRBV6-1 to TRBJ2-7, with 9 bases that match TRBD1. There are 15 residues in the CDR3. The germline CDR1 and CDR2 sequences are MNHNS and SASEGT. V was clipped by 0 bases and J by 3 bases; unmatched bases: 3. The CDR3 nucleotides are TGTGCCAGCAGTGAAGCATACAGGGGGCACTACGAGCAGTACTTC. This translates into CASSEAYRGHYEQYF.

The CDR3 spells CASSTGSSYNSPLHF. CDR3 DNA: TGTGCCAGTTCGACAGGGAGCTCCTATAATTCACCCCTCCACTTT. The chain carries TRBV19 and TRBJ1-6; 7 bases agree with TRBD1. Germline CDR1 LNHDA, CDR2 SQIVND (reference sequence). The CDR3 is 15 residues long. The V and J ends lost 8 bases and 0 bases, in that order; junction bases with no gene match: 4.

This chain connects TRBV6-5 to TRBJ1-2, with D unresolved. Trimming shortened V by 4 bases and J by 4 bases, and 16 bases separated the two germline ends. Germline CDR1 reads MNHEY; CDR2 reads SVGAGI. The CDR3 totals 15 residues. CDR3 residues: CASSFGVDISYGYTF. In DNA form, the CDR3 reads TGTGCCAGCAGTTTCGGGGTTGACATTTCCTATGGCTACACCTTC.

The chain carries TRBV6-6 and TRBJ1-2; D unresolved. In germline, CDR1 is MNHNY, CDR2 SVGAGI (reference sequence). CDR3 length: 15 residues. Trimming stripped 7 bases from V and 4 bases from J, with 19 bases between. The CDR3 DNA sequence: TGTGCCAGCATCAAAGCGAGTCTGTCGGGCTATGGCTACACCTTC. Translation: CASIKASLSGYGYTF.

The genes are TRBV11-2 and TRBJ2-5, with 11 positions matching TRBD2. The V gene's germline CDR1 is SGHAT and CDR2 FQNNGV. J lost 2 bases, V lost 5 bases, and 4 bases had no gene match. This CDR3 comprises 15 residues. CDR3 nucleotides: TGTGCCAGCAGCGTTGGACTAGCGGGTCAAGAGACCCAGTACTTC. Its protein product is CASSVGLAGQETQYF.

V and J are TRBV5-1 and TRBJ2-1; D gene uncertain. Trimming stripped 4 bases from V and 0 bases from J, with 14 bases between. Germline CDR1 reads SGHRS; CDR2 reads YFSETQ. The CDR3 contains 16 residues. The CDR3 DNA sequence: TGCGCCAGCAGCCGAGGCCCGGATAGCTCCTACAATGAGCAGTTCTTC. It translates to CASSRGPDSSYNEQFF. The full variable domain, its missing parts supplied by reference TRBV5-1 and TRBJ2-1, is KAGVTQTPRYLIKTRGQQVTLSCSPISGHRSVSWYQQTPGQGLQFLFEYFSETQRNKGNFPGRFSGRQFSNSRSEMNVSTLELGDSALYLCASSRGPDSSYNEQFFGPGTRLTVL.

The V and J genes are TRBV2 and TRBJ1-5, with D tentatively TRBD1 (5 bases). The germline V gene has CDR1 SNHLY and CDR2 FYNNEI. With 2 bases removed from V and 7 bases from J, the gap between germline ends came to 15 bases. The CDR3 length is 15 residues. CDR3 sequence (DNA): TGTGCCAGCAGTGAACAGGGATCAGGGAGGCAGCCCCAGCATTTT. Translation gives CASSEQGSGRQPQHF.

For the CDR3, the DNA is TGTGCCAGCAGCCCGCAAACCGCAGGACTATCTGGAAACACCATATATTTT. Translation: CASSPQTAGLSGNTIYF. The chain recombines TRBV9 with TRBJ1-3; D gene uncertain. Germline CDR1 and CDR2: SGDLS and YYNGEE. Trimming shortened V by 4 bases and J by 1 base, and 18 bases separated the two germline ends. The CDR3 spans 17 residues.

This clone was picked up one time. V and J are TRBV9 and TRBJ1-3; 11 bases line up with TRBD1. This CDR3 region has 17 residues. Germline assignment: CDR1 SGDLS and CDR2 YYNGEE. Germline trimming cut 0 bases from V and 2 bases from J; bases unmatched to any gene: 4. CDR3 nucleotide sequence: TGTGCCAGCAGCGTAGCCCCGGGACAGGGGGCTGGAAACACCATATATTTT. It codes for CASSVAPGQGAGNTIYF.

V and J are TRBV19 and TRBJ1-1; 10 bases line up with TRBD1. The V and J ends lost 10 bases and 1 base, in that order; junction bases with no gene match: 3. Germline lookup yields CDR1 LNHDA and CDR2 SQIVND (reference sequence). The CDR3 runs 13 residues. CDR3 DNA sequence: TGTGCCACAGACAGGGGGCCGAACACTGAAGCTTTCTTT. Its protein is CATDRGPNTEAFF.

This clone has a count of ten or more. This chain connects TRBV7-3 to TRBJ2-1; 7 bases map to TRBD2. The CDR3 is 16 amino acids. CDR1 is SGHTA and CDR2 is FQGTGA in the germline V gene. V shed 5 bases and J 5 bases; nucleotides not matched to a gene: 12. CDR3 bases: TGTGCCAGCAGCCCACGTGGCGCGGGAGTCCACAATGAGCAGTTCTTC. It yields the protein CASSPRGAGVHNEQFF.

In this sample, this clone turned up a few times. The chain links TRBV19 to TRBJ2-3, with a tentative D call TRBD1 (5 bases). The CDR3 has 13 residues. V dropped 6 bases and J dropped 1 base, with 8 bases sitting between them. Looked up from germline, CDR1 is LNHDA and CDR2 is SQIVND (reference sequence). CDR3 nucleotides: TGTGCCAGTAGAGGCAGGGGCACAGATACGCAGTATTTT. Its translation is CASRGRGTDTQYF.

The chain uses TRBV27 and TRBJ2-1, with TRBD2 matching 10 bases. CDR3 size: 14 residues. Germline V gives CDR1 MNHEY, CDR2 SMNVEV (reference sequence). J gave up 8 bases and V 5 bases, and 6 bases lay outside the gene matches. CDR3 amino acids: CASSPGTSVDEQFF. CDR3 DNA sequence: TGTGCCAGCAGTCCCGGGACTAGCGTGGATGAGCAGTTCTTC.

For the CDR3, the DNA is TGTGCCAGCAGCTGGAGGGCGATAGGCCAAGAGACCCAGTACTTC. Amino acid sequence: CASSWRAIGQETQYF. The chain combines TRBV5-6 with TRBJ2-5; possibly TRBD2 for D (6 bases). Germline CDR1 is SGHDT and CDR2 is YYEEEE. CDR3 size: 15 residues. Trimming shortened V by 3 bases and J by 1 base, and 13 bases separated the two germline ends.